Following are 3 T cell receptor beta chains from one sample sequenced in a study of blood T cell repertoires in COVID-19. Using immunoSEQ multiplex PCR, the repertoire was profiled, and TCRdb retains in-frame clones only, with some absent. The sample contains approximately 170,000 clones, less than 80% of which appear only once. Material for sequencing was peripheral blood. The receptors were gathered from a woman between 45 and 65 years old with acute or convalescent COVID-19.

V and J are TRBV11-2 and TRBJ2-1; TRBD1 might be the D (6 bases). Germline CDR1 SGHAT, CDR2 FQNNGV. This CDR3 region has 17 residues. V gave up 5 bases and J gave up 4 bases, with 21 bases separating them. CDR3 DNA sequence: TGTGCCAGCAGCAAATTAACAGGGAGTCCAACGTACAATGAGCAGTTCTTC. It is translated as CASSKLTGSPTYNEQFF.

This rearrangement joins TRBV12-3 or TRBV12-4 to TRBJ1-5; D gene ambiguous. V lost 4 bases, J lost 8 bases, and 9 bases lay in between. The CDR3 is 12 amino acids. The CDR3 is CASSWEREPQHF. CDR3 DNA: TGTGCCAGCAGTTGGGAGAGGGAGCCCCAGCATTTT.

The chain links TRBV28 to TRBJ2-6, with 9 nucleotides matching TRBD1. With V trimmed by 3 bases and J by 0 bases, 9 bases remained unmatched. There are 19 residues in the CDR3. Germline-derived CDR1 and CDR2 are MDHEN and SYDVKM. The CDR3 DNA reads as TGTGCCAGCAGTTTGCTGGGACAGGGTGAAACCTCTGGGGCCAACGTCCTGACTTTC. As protein: CASSLLGQGETSGANVLTF.